One and the same sample provided the 23 T cell receptor beta chains below, sequenced in a study of shared clonotypes between healthy human individuals. Selected positively for CCR7 and CD45RO-negative, naive CD8 cells excluded terminally differentiated effector memory CD45RA+ cells. Data came from immunoSEQ multiplex PCR; TCRdb stores just in-frame clones and leaves some out. The sample yields some 2.1 million clones, just under 95% seen once. Sequenced material: naive CD8+ T cells sorted from blood. These TCRs come from a man aged 18 to 30 in good health.

This clone occurred once. Here the CDR3 reads CASSPGQGLNTEAFF. DNA for the CDR3: TGCGCCAGCAGCCCAGGACAGGGACTGAACACTGAAGCTTTCTTT. J is TRBJ1-1 and V is TRBV4-1; the match to TRBD1 covers 8 bases. The germline CDR1 and CDR2 sequences are MGHRA and YSYEKL. V shed 4 bases and J 0 bases; nucleotides not matched to a gene: 4. The CDR3 sequence is 15 residues long.

V gene TRBV27 combines with J gene TRBJ2-2; 9 bases are a match to TRBD1. V lost 1 base, J lost 4 bases, and 7 bases stayed unmatched. In germline, CDR1 is MNHEY, CDR2 SMNVEV (reference sequence). This CDR3 region has 17 residues. The CDR3 DNA is TGTGCCAGCAGTTTATGGGCGACAGGGGGAAGCACCGGGGAGCTGTTTTTT. It codes for CASSLWATGGSTGELFF.

The V call is TRBV6-4, the J call TRBJ1-4; the match to TRBD1 covers 7 bases. The V gene end was trimmed by 2 bases and the J gene end by 3 bases; junction bases not matched to a gene: 0. The V gene's germline CDR1 is MRHNA and CDR2 SNTAGT. The CDR3 runs 14 residues. For the CDR3, the DNA is TGTGCCAGCAGTGACGGGACAGCTAATGAAAAACTGTTTTTT. This gives the protein CASSDGTANEKLFF.

The rearrangement links TRBV7-9 to TRBJ2-7; D might be TRBD2 (6 bases). This CDR3 region has 13 residues. Germline V gene lookup returns CDR1 SEHNR and CDR2 FQNEAQ (reference sequence). The V end lost 3 bases, the J end lost 2 bases, and 8 bases lay between the germline ends. CDR3 sequence: CASSLWGAYEQYF. The DNA for the CDR3 is TGTGCCAGCAGCTTGTGGGGGGCCTACGAGCAGTACTTC.

The V and J genes are TRBV7-2 and TRBJ1-4; 9 bases agree with TRBD1. This CDR3 comprises 15 residues. The V gene end was trimmed by 5 bases and the J gene end by 5 bases; junction bases not matched to a gene: 6. The germline V gene encodes CDR1 SGHTA and CDR2 FQGNSA. The CDR3 region is CASSGRDRVNEKLFF. CDR3 coding DNA: TGTGCCAGCAGCGGGCGGGACAGGGTCAATGAAAAACTGTTTTTT.

As regards this clone: Additional DNA sequences in this sample encode the identical CDR3. This chain uses TRBV5-1 with TRBJ2-7; 8 bases agree with TRBD1. This CDR3 has 14 residues. Germline CDR1 and CDR2: SGHRS and YFSETQ. Losses at the gene ends were 3 bases for V and 1 base for J; bases not matched to a gene: 3. The CDR3 sequence: CASSWTGISYEQYF. Here the CDR3 DNA reads TGCGCCAGCAGCTGGACAGGGATTTCCTACGAGCAGTACTTC.

The rearrangement links TRBV25-1 to TRBJ2-1; TRBD1 is a possible D gene (6 bases). With 6 bases removed from V and 6 bases from J, the gap between germline ends came to 12 bases. Per germline, CDR1 MGHDK and CDR2 SYGVNS. The CDR3 has 13 amino acids. The DNA for the CDR3 is TGTGCCAGCAGGAACAGGGTTGGCAATGAGCAGTTCTTC. Its protein product is CASRNRVGNEQFF.

The rearrangement links TRBV5-8 to TRBJ1-2; no reliable D call. Germline assignment: CDR1 SGHTS and CDR2 YDEGEE. V dropped 3 bases and J dropped 0 bases, with 9 bases sitting between them. This CDR3 has 14 amino acids. Here the CDR3 reads CASSYRNSNYGYTF. The CDR3 coding sequence is TGTGCCAGCAGCTACAGAAACTCTAACTATGGCTACACCTTC.

The chain is built from TRBV25-1 and TRBJ2-1; D gene uncertain. The CDR3 covers 12 residues. Trimming took off 7 bases at V and 7 bases at J, with 11 bases between the two ends. Germline V gene data show CDR1 as MGHDK and CDR2 as SYGVNS. CDR3 region: CASISFANEQFF. The CDR3, as DNA: TGTGCCAGCATTAGTTTCGCAAATGAGCAGTTCTTC.

A word on this clone: This sample includes further DNA sequences coding for the same CDR3. The V and J genes are TRBV2 and TRBJ1-1, with a possible D match to TRBD1 (5 bases). V lost 8 bases, J lost 6 bases, and 13 bases lay in between. The CDR3 has 12 residues. Germline values: CDR1 SNHLY, CDR2 FYNNEI. CDR3 bases: TGTGCCAGCGTACGAGAGGGGCCTGAAGCTTTCTTT. Protein sequence: CASVREGPEAFF.

The rearrangement joins TRBV4-1 to TRBJ2-7; 7 bases are a match to TRBD1. The CDR3 loop spans 15 amino acids. Trimming removed 0 bases from V and 0 bases from J; junction bases left unmatched: 2. Per the germline V gene, CDR1 is MGHRA and CDR2 is YSYEKL. CDR3 sequence: CASSQDGTVSYEQYF. The CDR3 coding sequence is TGCGCCAGCAGCCAAGACGGGACAGTCTCCTACGAGCAGTACTTC.

The V call is TRBV7-6, the J call TRBJ2-3; no firm D call. Trimming stripped 1 base from V and 2 bases from J, with 16 bases between. This CDR3 contains 17 residues. Germline assignment: CDR1 SGHVS and CDR2 FNYEAQ. The CDR3 reads CASSLEPAQEYTDTQYF. For the CDR3, the DNA is TGTGCCAGCAGCTTAGAACCTGCCCAGGAGTACACAGATACGCAGTATTTT. Full variable domain (outside the CDR3, taken from reference TRBV7-6 and TRBJ2-3): GAGVSQSPRYKVTKRGQDVALRCDPISGHVSLYWYRQALGQGPEFLTYFNYEAQQDKSGLPNDRFSAERPEGSISTLTIQRTEQRDSAMYRCASSLEPAQEYTDTQYFGPGTRLTVL.

Only a few counts were recorded for this clone. The chain recombines TRBV6-5 with TRBJ2-3; no definite D call. Deletions cut 2 bases from V and 4 bases from J, with 13 bases between. There are 15 residues in the CDR3. The V gene's germline CDR1 is MNHEY and CDR2 SVGAGI. This CDR3 reads CASSYESNQADTQYF. CDR3 DNA sequence: TGTGCCAGCAGTTACGAGTCCAACCAGGCAGATACGCAGTATTTT.

To note about this clone: The same CDR3 is also encoded by other DNA sequences in this sample. This CDR3 reads CASSLGSRGHEQYF. The CDR3 bases are TGTGCCAGCAGTTTGGGTTCACGGGGGCATGAGCAGTACTTC. V is TRBV27 and J is TRBJ2-7; TRBD1 or TRBD2 may be the D gene (6 bases each). With 3 bases removed from V and 7 bases from J, the gap between germline ends came to 16 bases. CDR1 MNHEY and CDR2 SMNVEV come from the germline V gene (reference sequence). This CDR3 has 14 residues.

This chain connects TRBV4-1 to TRBJ2-1, with D unresolved. Trimming pared 4 bases from V and 0 bases from J, leaving 4 bases between. This CDR3 contains 13 residues. Germline V gives CDR1 MGHRA, CDR2 YSYEKL. The CDR3 loop reads CASSRSSYNEQFF. The CDR3 coding sequence is TGCGCCAGCAGCCGTAGCTCCTACAATGAGCAGTTCTTC.

V and J are TRBV6-4 and TRBJ1-2, with 8 bases identical to TRBD1. With V trimmed by 6 bases and J by 0 bases, 6 bases remained unmatched. Germline CDR1 MRHNA, CDR2 SNTAGT. The CDR3 loop spans 15 amino acids. Here the CDR3 reads CASRGTGGTNYGYTF. In DNA form, the CDR3 reads TGTGCCAGCAGGGGGACAGGAGGGACTAACTATGGCTACACCTTC.

The count of this clone is one. This chain uses TRBV19 with TRBJ1-2, with D possibly TRBD1 on 5 matching bases. Trimming cost V 5 bases and J 4 bases, with 20 bases left between them. Germline CDR1 LNHDA, CDR2 SQIVND (reference sequence). The CDR3 extends over 16 amino acids. The CDR3 here is CASSPEGRMTFYGYTF. As DNA, the CDR3 is TGTGCCAGTAGTCCGGAGGGGCGGATGACGTTCTATGGCTACACCTTC.

The V and J genes are TRBV13 and TRBJ2-7; D remains unclear. Germline CDR1 and CDR2: PRHDT and FYEKMQ (reference sequence). This CDR3 is built from 14 residues. V shed 5 bases and J shed 2 bases, with 13 bases lying between them. CDR3 sequence reads: CASSAKGQTYEQYF. CDR3 nucleotide sequence: TGTGCCAGCAGCGCGAAGGGTCAGACCTACGAGCAGTACTTC.

The chain employs TRBV25-1 and TRBJ1-6, with 7 bases that match TRBD1. Trimming took 1 base from V and 5 from J; bases not matched to a gene: 2. CDR3 size: 15 residues. Germline lookup yields CDR1 MGHDK and CDR2 SYGVNS. This chain's CDR3 is CASSEWDRNNSPLHF. CDR3 nucleotides: TGTGCCAGCAGTGAATGGGACAGAAATAATTCACCCCTCCACTTT.

This clone was found once. The chain is built from TRBV4-1 and TRBJ2-3, with a weak D call TRBD2 (6 bases). This CDR3 comprises 15 residues. Germline loops: CDR1 MGHRA, CDR2 YSYEKL. The ends were cut back, 2 bases at V and 0 bases at J, with 9 bases in the middle. CDR3 sequence reads: CASSQNLASTDTQYF. The CDR3, as DNA: TGCGCCAGCAGCCAAAACCTAGCGAGCACAGATACGCAGTATTTT.

V usage is TRBV10-1 and J usage is TRBJ1-2; the D is unclear. The germline V and J ends were trimmed by 5 bases and 4 bases, with 20 bases remaining between them. Germline lookup yields CDR1 WNHNN and CDR2 SYGVQD (reference sequence). The CDR3 contains 16 residues. The CDR3 is CASSKRKTRKTYGYTF. CDR3 coding DNA: TGCGCCAGCAGTAAACGCAAAACGCGAAAGACCTATGGCTACACCTTC.

Regarding this clone: This sample includes further DNA sequences coding for the same CDR3. The DNA of the CDR3 is TGTGCCAGCGGCCTAGCGGGAGGGTACGAGCAGTACTTC. Amino acid sequence: CASGLAGGYEQYF. The chain employs TRBV6-1 and TRBJ2-7, with TRBD2 matching 12 bases. Germline trimming cut 8 bases from V and 4 bases from J; bases unmatched to any gene: 3. This CDR3 has 13 residues. Germline V gene lookup returns CDR1 MNHNS and CDR2 SASEGT.

Concerning this clone: This sample also contains other DNA sequences that code for the same CDR3. This chain joins TRBV27 and TRBJ1-5, with unresolved D. The germline CDR1 and CDR2 sequences are MNHEY and SMNVEV (reference sequence). The CDR3 consists of 14 residues. Trimming removed 3 bases at V and 1 base at J, with 7 bases between. The CDR3 DNA is TGTGCCAGCAGTTTTCTTGGGAGCAATCAGCCCCAGCATTTT. This gives the protein CASSFLGSNQPQHF.